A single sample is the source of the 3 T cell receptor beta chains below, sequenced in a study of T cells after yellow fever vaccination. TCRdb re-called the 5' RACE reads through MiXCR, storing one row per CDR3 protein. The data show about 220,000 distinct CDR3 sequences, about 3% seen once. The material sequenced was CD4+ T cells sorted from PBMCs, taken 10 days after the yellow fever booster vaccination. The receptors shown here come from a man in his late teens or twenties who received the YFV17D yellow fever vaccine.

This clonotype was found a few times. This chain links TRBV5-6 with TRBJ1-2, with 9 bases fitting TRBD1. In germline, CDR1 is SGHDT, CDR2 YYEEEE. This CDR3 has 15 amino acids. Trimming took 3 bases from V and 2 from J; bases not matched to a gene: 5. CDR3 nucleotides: TGTGCCAGCAGCTCCGGGGACAGGGACAACTATGGCTACACCTTC. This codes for CASSSGDRDNYGYTF.

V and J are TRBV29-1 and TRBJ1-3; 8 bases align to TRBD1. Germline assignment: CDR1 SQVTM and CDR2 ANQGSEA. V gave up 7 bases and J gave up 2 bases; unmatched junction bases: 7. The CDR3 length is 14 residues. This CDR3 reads CSGQGTRTGNTIYF. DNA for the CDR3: TGCAGCGGACAGGGGACCAGAACTGGAAACACCATATATTTT.

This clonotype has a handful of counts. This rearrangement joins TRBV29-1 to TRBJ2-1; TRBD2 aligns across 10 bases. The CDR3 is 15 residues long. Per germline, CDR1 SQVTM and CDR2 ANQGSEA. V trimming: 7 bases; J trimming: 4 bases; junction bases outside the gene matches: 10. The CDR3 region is CSASRLAGEYNEQFF. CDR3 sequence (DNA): TGCAGCGCCTCCCGCCTAGCGGGGGAGTACAATGAGCAGTTCTTC.